A single sample gave rise to the 28 T cell receptor beta chains below, sequenced in a study of blood T cell repertoires in COVID-19. Generated by immunoSEQ multiplex PCR, the TCRdb table keeps only in-frame clones and is missing some. The sample consists of around 260,000 clones, about 88% of them appearing once. Sequencing was performed on peripheral blood. The receptors here all came from a woman in her fifties or sixties with COVID-19, enrolled during active disease.

This chain uses TRBV7-9 with TRBJ2-3; 7 positions agree with TRBD2. This CDR3 contains 16 residues. Trimming cost V 2 bases and J 3 bases; bases outside gene matches: 8. CDR1 and CDR2 (germline): SEHNR, FQNEAQ (reference sequence). In DNA, the CDR3 is TGTGCCAGCAGCTTAACGAGTAGGGGAGGGACAGATACGCAGTATTTT. It encodes CASSLTSRGGTDTQYF. The full variable domain, completed using reference TRBV7-9 and TRBJ2-3, is DTGVSQNPRHKITKRGQNVTFRCDPISEHNRLYWYRQTLGQGPEFLTYFQNEAQLEKSRLLSDRFSAERPKGSFSTLEIQRTEQGDSAMYLCASSLTSRGGTDTQYFGPGTRLTVL.

This clone was detected a few times. The chain links TRBV18 to TRBJ1-2; tentatively, D is TRBD1 (5 bases). The CDR3 runs to 14 residues. The V gene's germline CDR1 is KGHSH and CDR2 LQKENI. V lost 1 base, J lost 6 bases, and 12 bases lay in between. The DNA of the CDR3 is TGTGCCAGCTCACCACAGCAGGAGACAGATGGCTACACCTTC. Translated: CASSPQQETDGYTF.

The chain has TRBV2 and TRBJ2-2, with 7 bases fitting TRBD1. The CDR3 has 13 residues. With V trimmed by 7 bases and J by 5 bases, 4 bases remained unmatched. CDR1 and CDR2 from the germline V gene are SNHLY and FYNNEI. CDR3 bases: TGTGCCAGCACCTTACAGGGGACCGGGGAGCTGTTTTTT. Translation gives CASTLQGTGELFF.

The CDR3 coding sequence is TGTGCCAGCAGTAGACCGGGGGATTTCCAGCCCCAGCATTTT. Translation: CASSRPGDFQPQHF. The chain joins TRBV28 to TRBJ1-5; D might be TRBD1 (5 bases). V gave up 5 bases and J gave up 7 bases, with 15 bases separating them. The germline gives CDR1 MDHEN, CDR2 SYDVKM. This CDR3 comprises 14 residues.

This chain joins TRBV6-6 and TRBJ2-7; perhaps TRBD1 as D (6 bases). V was shortened by 4 bases and J by 4 bases, with 11 bases between the two germline ends. CDR1 is MNHNY and CDR2 is SVGAGI in the germline V gene (reference sequence). The CDR3 spans 13 residues. DNA of the CDR3: TGTGCCAGCAGTTTCGGACAGCGATACGAGCAGTACTTC. This encodes CASSFGQRYEQYF.

The rearrangement uses TRBV10-3 and TRBJ1-1; 8 bases fit TRBD1. The CDR3 contains 15 residues. V trimming: 6 bases; J trimming: 3 bases; junction bases outside the gene matches: 9. Germline-derived CDR1 and CDR2 are ENHRY and SYGVKD. Here the CDR3 DNA reads TGTGCCATCAGCCAGGGGGCCCGGGGAGACACTGAAGCTTTCTTT. Amino acid sequence: CAISQGARGDTEAFF.

The J gene is TRBJ2-1, the V gene TRBV5-4; no clear D. The CDR3 has 13 residues. V was clipped by 1 base and J by 10 bases, with 12 bases between them. Germline assignment: CDR1 SGHNT and CDR2 YYREEE (reference sequence). The DNA for the CDR3 is TGTGCCAGCAGCTTGTACATCTTGAGGGAGCAGTTCTTC. As protein: CASSLYILREQFF.

The chain recombines TRBV2 with TRBJ1-6; no definite D call. V gave up 4 bases and J gave up 10 bases, with 14 bases separating them. The V gene's germline CDR1 is SNHLY and CDR2 FYNNEI. The CDR3 has 14 amino acids. The CDR3 DNA sequence: TGTGCCAGCAGTGTTATCGGGGATTCCTCACCCCTCCACTTT. It translates to CASSVIGDSSPLHF.

The V gene is TRBV9, the J gene TRBJ2-7; no reliable D call. The CDR3 runs 14 residues. Looked up from germline, CDR1 is SGDLS and CDR2 is YYNGEE. V gave up 0 bases and J gave up 6 bases, with 13 bases separating them. In DNA, the CDR3 is TGTGCCAGCAGCGTAGATTCCCTGGCCCGCGAGCAGTACTTC. This gives the protein CASSVDSLAREQYF.

J is TRBJ1-6 and V is TRBV2, with D perhaps TRBD1 (5 bases). CDR1 is SNHLY and CDR2 is FYNNEI in the germline V gene. The CDR3 is 18 residues long. V dropped 7 bases and J dropped 2 bases, with 21 bases sitting between them. The chain's CDR3 is CASTGAGMVVAYNSPLHF. In nucleotides, the CDR3 is TGTGCCAGCACGGGTGCAGGGATGGTGGTCGCCTATAATTCACCCCTCCACTTT.

V usage is TRBV3-1 (or the pseudogene TRBV3-2) and J usage is TRBJ1-2; TRBD1 is a possible D gene (5 bases). This CDR3 contains 14 residues. V lost 6 bases and J 4 bases, leaving 15 bases between the germline ends. Germline CDR1 LGHDT, CDR2 YNNKEL (reference sequence). CDR3 loop: CASRPQGMVYGYTF. The DNA for the CDR3 is TGTGCCAGCAGACCGCAGGGAATGGTCTATGGCTACACCTTC.

The J gene is TRBJ2-1, the V gene TRBV28, with D tentatively TRBD1 (5 bases). The CDR3 covers 14 residues. V was clipped by 5 bases and J by 1 base, with 9 bases between them. CDR1 is MDHEN, CDR2 SYDVKM, per germline. The CDR3 is CASSPPGSYNEQFF. The DNA of the CDR3 is TGTGCCAGCAGTCCACCAGGGTCCTACAATGAGCAGTTCTTC.

This chain joins TRBV28 and TRBJ2-1; tentative D call: TRBD2 (5 bases). The CDR3 length is 14 residues. The germline V gene encodes CDR1 MDHEN and CDR2 SYDVKM. Deletions cut 3 bases from V and 7 bases from J, with 13 bases between. CDR3 coding DNA: TGTGCCAGCAGTTTTGGTGGGAGTTTTAATGAGCAGTTCTTC. Its translation is CASSFGGSFNEQFF.

The chain couples TRBV4-1 to TRBJ2-7; the D gene is possibly TRBD2 (5 bases). This CDR3 contains 18 residues. CDR1 and CDR2 from the germline V gene are MGHRA and YSYEKL. The V and J ends lost 1 base and 2 bases respectively, with 21 bases between them. The CDR3, as DNA: TGCGCCAGCAGCCAAGTGGAGGTCCGAGGACGGTCTCCCTACGAGCAGTACTTC. This codes for CASSQVEVRGRSPYEQYF.

The chain uses TRBV6-5 and TRBJ1-5, with a possible D match to TRBD1 (5 bases). V lost 9 bases, J lost 0 bases, and 15 bases lay in between. Germline V lookup: CDR1 MNHEY, CDR2 SVGAGI. The CDR3 is 15 amino acids. The CDR3 here is CARDLGLYSNQPQHF. The CDR3 nucleotides are TGTGCCAGAGATCTGGGGCTTTATAGCAATCAGCCCCAGCATTTT.

This chain links TRBV7-8 with TRBJ1-4; the D gene is possibly TRBD1 (6 bases). This CDR3 is 14 amino acids long. With 7 bases removed from V and 3 bases from J, the gap between germline ends came to 12 bases. Per germline, CDR1 SGHVS and CDR2 FQNEAQ. CDR3 sequence: CASTHRVSNEKLFF. The CDR3 nucleotides read TGTGCCAGCACCCACAGGGTATCTAATGAAAAACTGTTTTTT.

The chain has TRBV5-4 and TRBJ2-5; D is unresolved. The V end lost 3 bases, the J end lost 5 bases, and 8 bases lay between the germline ends. Per the germline V gene, CDR1 is SGHNT and CDR2 is YYREEE (reference sequence). The CDR3 length is 12 residues. The CDR3 region has the DNA TGTGCCAGCAGCTCGACTGTTGAGACCCAGTACTTC. Encoded protein: CASSSTVETQYF.

The chain combines TRBV4-3 with TRBJ2-5; D remains ambiguous. This CDR3 spans 11 amino acids. Germline V gene data show CDR1 as LGHNA and CDR2 as YSLEER. V shed 6 bases and J shed 5 bases, with 7 bases lying between them. The CDR3 sequence: CASSRSETQYF. For the CDR3, the DNA is TGCGCCAGCAGTCGTTCGGAGACCCAGTACTTC.

The chain has TRBV27 and TRBJ2-1, with 10 bases aligning to TRBD2. From germline, CDR1 is MNHEY and CDR2 SMNVEV (reference sequence). This CDR3 is 17 amino acids long. V lost 0 bases, J lost 7 bases, and 9 bases stayed unmatched. The DNA for the CDR3 is TGTGCCAGCAGTTTATCCCGCCCCAGCGGGAGGGCAAATGAGCAGTTCTTC. Amino acids: CASSLSRPSGRANEQFF.

This clone was observed once. V is TRBV5-1 and J is TRBJ1-5; D perhaps matches TRBD1 (6 bases). Trimming took off 5 bases at V and 2 bases at J, with 14 bases between the two ends. Germline V CDR1 and CDR2: SGHRS, YFSETQ. This CDR3 spans 15 amino acids. The CDR3 reads CASSWGPGGNQPQHF. CDR3 coding DNA: TGCGCCAGCAGTTGGGGTCCAGGGGGCAATCAGCCCCAGCATTTT.

This chain joins TRBV30 and TRBJ1-6; TRBD1 might be the D (6 bases). The CDR3 covers 13 residues. Trimming took 3 bases from V and 7 from J, leaving 10 bases between them. Germline loops: CDR1 GTSNPN, CDR2 SVGIG (reference sequence). CDR3 region: CAWSLDRNSPLHF. The CDR3 nucleotides read TGTGCCTGGAGCCTCGACAGGAATTCACCCCTCCACTTT.

The chain couples TRBV28 to TRBJ2-7; 10 nucleotides match TRBD1. The CDR3 runs to 15 residues. Germline V gene lookup returns CDR1 MDHEN and CDR2 SYDVKM. The V segment lost 2 bases and the J segment 7 bases; nucleotides outside the gene matches: 8. CDR3 sequence: CASSLPGTGEREQYF. CDR3 DNA sequence: TGTGCCAGCAGTTTACCGGGGACAGGGGAGAGGGAGCAGTACTTC.

J is TRBJ2-5 and V is TRBV5-6, with 10 bases identical to TRBD1. The CDR3 runs 16 residues. With V trimmed by 0 bases and J by 1 base, 3 bases remained unmatched. Germline assignment: CDR1 SGHDT and CDR2 YYEEEE. The CDR3 reads CASSLVTGGGQETQYF. CDR3 nucleotides: TGTGCCAGCAGCTTGGTGACAGGGGGCGGCCAAGAGACCCAGTACTTC.

The V and J genes are TRBV7-2 and TRBJ1-2; maybe TRBD1 (6 bases). Trimming took 5 bases from V and 4 from J, leaving 17 bases between them. Germline loops: CDR1 SGHTA, CDR2 FQGNSA. The CDR3 contains 15 residues. The CDR3, as DNA: TGTGCCAGCAGCCTAGATGGGGGCATCGGCTATGGCTACACCTTC. Protein: CASSLDGGIGYGYTF.

This clone was recorded only once. The rearrangement joins TRBV20-1 to TRBJ1-6; D is perhaps TRBD1 (5 bases). The CDR3 consists of 11 residues. V was shortened by 6 bases and J by 13 bases, with 13 bases between the two germline ends. CDR1 is DFQATT, CDR2 SNEGSKA, per germline (reference sequence). CDR3 in DNA: TGCAGTGCCCGTCGGGGGGACCCCCTCCACTTT. Amino acids: CSARRGDPLHF.

The rearrangement joins TRBV30 to TRBJ2-1, with D tentatively TRBD1 (6 bases). V was trimmed by 2 bases and J by 2 bases, leaving 16 bases between them. Germline CDR1 and CDR2: GTSNPN and SVGIG (reference sequence). The CDR3 has 16 residues. The CDR3 region has the DNA TGTGCCTGGAGTAAGGCCCTCCAGGGGACCTACAATGAGCAGTTCTTC. The encoded protein is CAWSKALQGTYNEQFF.

V is TRBV7-2 and J is TRBJ2-5; 12 bases map to TRBD2. Trimming cost V 5 bases and J 2 bases; bases outside gene matches: 3. Germline-derived CDR1 and CDR2 are SGHTA and FQGNSA. This CDR3 region has 15 residues. In DNA form, the CDR3 reads TGTGCCAGCAGCCCCGGGACTAGCGGGCAAGAGACCCAGTACTTC. Encoded protein: CASSPGTSGQETQYF.

J is TRBJ2-7 and V is TRBV9; TRBD2 might be the D (6 bases). The CDR3 runs 14 residues. From germline, CDR1 is SGDLS and CDR2 YYNGEE. Between the trimmed V and J ends, which lost 3 bases and 4 bases, there was a span of 14 bases. CDR3 coding DNA: TGTGCCAGCAGCGGAGGAGGGAGCGGGTACGAGCAGTACTTC. As protein: CASSGGGSGYEQYF.